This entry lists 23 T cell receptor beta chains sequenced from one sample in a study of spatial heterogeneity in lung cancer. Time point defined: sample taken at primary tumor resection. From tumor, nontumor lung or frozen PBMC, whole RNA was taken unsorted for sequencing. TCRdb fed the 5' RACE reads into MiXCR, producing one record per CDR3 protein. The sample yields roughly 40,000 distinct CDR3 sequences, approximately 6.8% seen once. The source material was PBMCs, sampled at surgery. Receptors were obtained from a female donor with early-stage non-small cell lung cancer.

CDR3: CASSALNVYTF. DNA for the CDR3: TGTGCCAGTAGTGCCCTGAATGTCTACACCTTC. V gene TRBV19 combines with J gene TRBJ1-2, with D unclear. The V gene lost 5 bases and the J gene lost 10 bases, with 11 bases spanning the gap. The germline V gene encodes CDR1 LNHDA and CDR2 SQIVND (reference sequence). The CDR3 totals 11 residues.

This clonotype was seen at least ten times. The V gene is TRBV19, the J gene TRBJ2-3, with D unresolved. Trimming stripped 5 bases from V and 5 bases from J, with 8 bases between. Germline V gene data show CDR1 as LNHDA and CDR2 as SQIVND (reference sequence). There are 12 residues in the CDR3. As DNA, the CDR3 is TGTGCCAGTAGTGCCCTGGGAGATACGCAGTATTTT. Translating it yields CASSALGDTQYF. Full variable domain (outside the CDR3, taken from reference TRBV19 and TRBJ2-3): DGGITQSPKYLFRKEGQNVTLSCEQNLNHDAMYWYRQDPGQGLRLIYYSQIVNDFQKGDIAEGYSVSREKKESFPLTVTSAQKNPTAFYLCASSALGDTQYFGPGTRLTVL.

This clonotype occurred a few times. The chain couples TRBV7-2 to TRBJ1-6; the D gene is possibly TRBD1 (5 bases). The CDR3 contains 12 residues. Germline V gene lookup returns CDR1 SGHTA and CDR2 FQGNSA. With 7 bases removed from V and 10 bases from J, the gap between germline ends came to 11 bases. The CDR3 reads CASTGFGSPLHF. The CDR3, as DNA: TGTGCCAGCACAGGGTTCGGGTCACCCCTCCACTTT.

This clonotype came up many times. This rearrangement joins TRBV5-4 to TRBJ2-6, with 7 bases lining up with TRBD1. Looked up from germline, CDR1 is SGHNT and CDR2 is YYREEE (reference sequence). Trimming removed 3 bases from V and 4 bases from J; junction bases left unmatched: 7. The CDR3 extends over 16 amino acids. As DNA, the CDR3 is TGTGCCAGCAGCTATAACAGGGGAGCGGGGGCCAACGTCCTGACTTTC. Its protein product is CASSYNRGAGANVLTF.

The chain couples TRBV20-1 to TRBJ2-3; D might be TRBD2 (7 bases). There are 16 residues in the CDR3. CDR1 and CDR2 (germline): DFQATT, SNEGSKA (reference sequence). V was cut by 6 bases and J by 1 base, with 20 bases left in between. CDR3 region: CSATTLAGARTDTQYF. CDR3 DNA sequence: TGCAGTGCGACTACCCTCGCGGGGGCCCGCACAGATACGCAGTATTTT.

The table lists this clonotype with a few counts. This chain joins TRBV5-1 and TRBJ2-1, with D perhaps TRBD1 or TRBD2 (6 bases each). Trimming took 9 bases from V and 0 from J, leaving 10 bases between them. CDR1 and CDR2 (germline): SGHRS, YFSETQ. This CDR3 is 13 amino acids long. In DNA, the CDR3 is TGCGCCACCACGGGGGCCTCCTACAATGAGCAGTTCTTC. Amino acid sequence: CATTGASYNEQFF.

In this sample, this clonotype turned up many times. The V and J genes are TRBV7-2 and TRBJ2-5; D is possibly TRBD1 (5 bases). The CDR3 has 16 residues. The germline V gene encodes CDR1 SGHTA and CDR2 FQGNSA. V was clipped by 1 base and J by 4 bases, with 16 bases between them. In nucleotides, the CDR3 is TGTGCCAGCAGCTTAGTTGGGGCTCCTAGGGGAGAGACCCAGTACTTC. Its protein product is CASSLVGAPRGETQYF.

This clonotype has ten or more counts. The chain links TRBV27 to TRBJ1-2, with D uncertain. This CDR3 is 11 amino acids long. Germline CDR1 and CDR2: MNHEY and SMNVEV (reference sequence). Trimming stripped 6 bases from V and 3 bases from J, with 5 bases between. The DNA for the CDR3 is TGTGCCAGCAGATCGTACTATGGCTACACCTTC. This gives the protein CASRSYYGYTF.

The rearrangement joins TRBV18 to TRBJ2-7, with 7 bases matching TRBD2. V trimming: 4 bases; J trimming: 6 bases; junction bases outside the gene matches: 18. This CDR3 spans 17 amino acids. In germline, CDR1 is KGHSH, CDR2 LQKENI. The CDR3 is CASSQLPGLPSAGEQYF. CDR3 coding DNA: TGTGCCAGCTCACAGCTTCCGGGACTACCATCTGCGGGCGAGCAGTACTTC.

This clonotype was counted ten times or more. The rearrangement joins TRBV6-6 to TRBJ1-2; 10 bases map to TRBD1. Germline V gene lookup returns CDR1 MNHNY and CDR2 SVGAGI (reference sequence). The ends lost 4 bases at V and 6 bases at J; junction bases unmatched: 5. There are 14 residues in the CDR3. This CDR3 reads CASSSTGGENGYTF. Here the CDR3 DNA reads TGTGCCAGCAGTTCGACAGGGGGCGAAAATGGCTACACCTTC.

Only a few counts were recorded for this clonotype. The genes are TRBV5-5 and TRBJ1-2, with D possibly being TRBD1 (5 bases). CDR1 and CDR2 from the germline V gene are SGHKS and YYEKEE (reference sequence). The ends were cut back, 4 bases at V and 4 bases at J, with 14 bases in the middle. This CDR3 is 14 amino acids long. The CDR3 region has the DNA TGTGCCAGCAGCATCCAGGGTGCCGGCTATGGCTACACCTTC. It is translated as CASSIQGAGYGYTF.

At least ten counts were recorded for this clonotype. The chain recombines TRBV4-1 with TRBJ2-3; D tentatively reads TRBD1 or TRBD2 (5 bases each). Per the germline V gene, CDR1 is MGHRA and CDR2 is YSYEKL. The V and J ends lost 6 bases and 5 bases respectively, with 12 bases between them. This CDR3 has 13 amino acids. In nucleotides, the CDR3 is TGCGCCAGCAGTCCAGGGACCTTAGATACGCAGTATTTT. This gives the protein CASSPGTLDTQYF.

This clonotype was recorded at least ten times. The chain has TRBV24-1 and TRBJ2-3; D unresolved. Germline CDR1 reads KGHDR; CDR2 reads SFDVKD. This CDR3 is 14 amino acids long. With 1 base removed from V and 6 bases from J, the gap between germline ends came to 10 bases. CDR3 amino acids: CATSDFSRSDTQYF. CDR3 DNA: TGTGCCACCAGTGATTTCAGCAGGTCGGATACGCAGTATTTT.

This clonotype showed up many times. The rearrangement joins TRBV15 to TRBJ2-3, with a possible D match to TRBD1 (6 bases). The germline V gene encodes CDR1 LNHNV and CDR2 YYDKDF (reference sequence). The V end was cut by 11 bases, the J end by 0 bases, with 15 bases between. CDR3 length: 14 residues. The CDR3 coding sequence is TGTGCCCTAAAGTGGGGGCAAAGCACAGATACGCAGTATTTT. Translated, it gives CALKWGQSTDTQYF.

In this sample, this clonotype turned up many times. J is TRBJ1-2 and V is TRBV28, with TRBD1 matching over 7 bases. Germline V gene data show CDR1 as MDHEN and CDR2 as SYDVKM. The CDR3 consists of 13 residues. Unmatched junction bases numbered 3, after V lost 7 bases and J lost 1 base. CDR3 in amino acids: CASNQGGNYGYTF. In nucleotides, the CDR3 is TGTGCCAGCAACCAGGGGGGTAACTATGGCTACACCTTC.

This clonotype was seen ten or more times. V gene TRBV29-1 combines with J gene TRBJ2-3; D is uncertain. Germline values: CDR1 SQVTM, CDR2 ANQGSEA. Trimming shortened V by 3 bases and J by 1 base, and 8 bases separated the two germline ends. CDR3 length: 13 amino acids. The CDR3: CSVDNDGTDTQYF. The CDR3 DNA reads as TGCAGCGTTGACAACGACGGCACAGATACGCAGTATTTT.

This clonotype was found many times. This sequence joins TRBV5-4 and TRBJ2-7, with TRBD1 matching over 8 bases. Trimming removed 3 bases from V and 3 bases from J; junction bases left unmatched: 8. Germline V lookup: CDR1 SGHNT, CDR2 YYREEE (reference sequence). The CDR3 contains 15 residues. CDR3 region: CASSSTTGAHYEQYF. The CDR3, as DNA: TGTGCCAGCAGCTCCACGACAGGGGCCCACTACGAGCAGTACTTC.

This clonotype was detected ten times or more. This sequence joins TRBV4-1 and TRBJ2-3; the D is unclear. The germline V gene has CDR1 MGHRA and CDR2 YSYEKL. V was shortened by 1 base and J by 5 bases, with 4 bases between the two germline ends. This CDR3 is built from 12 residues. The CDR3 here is CASSQVVDTQYF. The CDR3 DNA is TGCGCCAGCAGCCAAGTCGTAGATACGCAGTATTTT.

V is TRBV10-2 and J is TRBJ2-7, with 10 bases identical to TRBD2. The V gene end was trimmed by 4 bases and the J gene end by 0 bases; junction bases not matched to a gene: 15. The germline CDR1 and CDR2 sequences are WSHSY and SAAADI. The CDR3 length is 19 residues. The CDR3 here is CASSGGLAGAPGRSYEQYF. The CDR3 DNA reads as TGCGCCAGCAGTGGTGGGCTAGCGGGGGCACCGGGTCGCTCCTACGAGCAGTACTTC.

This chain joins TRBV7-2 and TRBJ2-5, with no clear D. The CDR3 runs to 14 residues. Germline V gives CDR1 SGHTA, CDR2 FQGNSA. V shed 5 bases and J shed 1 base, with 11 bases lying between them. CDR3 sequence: CASSPAGPQETQYF. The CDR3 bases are TGTGCCAGCAGCCCGGCCGGACCCCAAGAGACCCAGTACTTC.

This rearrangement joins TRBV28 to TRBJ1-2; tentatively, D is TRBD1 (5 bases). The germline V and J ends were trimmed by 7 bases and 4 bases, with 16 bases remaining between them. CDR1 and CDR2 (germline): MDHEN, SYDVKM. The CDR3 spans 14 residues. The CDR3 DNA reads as TGTGCCAGCAAGCCCGGGGGGGATGGCTATGGCTACACCTTC. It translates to CASKPGGDGYGYTF.

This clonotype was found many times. Here the CDR3 DNA reads TGTGCCACCAGCAGAGATACCGGGGGTAATATCTACGAGCAGTACTTC. It is translated as CATSRDTGGNIYEQYF. The rearrangement uses TRBV15 and TRBJ2-7, with D perhaps matching TRBD2 (6 bases). This CDR3 spans 16 amino acids. The V gene's germline CDR1 is LNHNV and CDR2 YYDKDF (reference sequence). Trimming left V 0 bases short and J 3 bases short, with 15 bases between.

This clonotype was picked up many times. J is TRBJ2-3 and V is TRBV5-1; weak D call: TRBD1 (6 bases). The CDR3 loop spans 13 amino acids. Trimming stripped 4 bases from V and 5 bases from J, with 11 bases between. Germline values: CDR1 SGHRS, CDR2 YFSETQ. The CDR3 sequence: CASSQSRGDTQYF. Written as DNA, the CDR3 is TGCGCCAGCAGCCAGAGCAGGGGAGATACGCAGTATTTT.